What follows are 2 T cell receptor beta chains derived from one specimen sequenced in a study of T-cell reconstitution after alpha-beta-depleted transplantation in children (dated by TCRdb to the mid-2010s). The library relied on PCR. These reads were obtained on an Illumina HiSeq 2500. TCR library preparation used molecular barcoding, with unique molecular identifiers applied to normalize quantification of the TCRbeta repertoire. TCRdb reprocessing: public reads trimmed at Q25 with fastp, clones called with MiXCR, in-frame beta chains kept. Every entry covers one CDR3 protein and lists the most common genes and DNA from its rows. Across this sample there are hundreds of thousands of distinct CDR3 sequences, with 20% to 30% seen only once. The ten largest account for about 5% of the sample. This specimen's treatment or condition label, per the study, means: allogeneic hematopoietic cell transplantation with graft depleted of TCRalphabeta T cells and CD19 B cells.

The sample consisted of PBMCs, mostly from graft donor cells, taken 360 days after TCRalphabeta/CD19-depleted stem cell transplant. All receptors come from a female patient younger than 10 who had a stem cell transplant for congenital amegakaryocytic thrombocytopenia, so the T cells may come from the graft donor.

This chain connects TRBV20-1 to TRBJ2-3, with unresolved D. V was pared by 5 bases and J by 5 bases, with 17 bases between. The CDR3 totals 14 residues. The germline V gene has CDR1 DFQATT and CDR2 SNEGSKA (reference sequence). The CDR3 reads CSAGNREVIDTQYF. CDR3 nucleotide sequence: TGCAGTGCTGGGAACAGAGAGGTGATAGATACGCAGTATTTT.

The rearrangement joins TRBV9 to TRBJ2-5, with 9 bases that match TRBD1. Germline V gives CDR1 SGDLS, CDR2 YYNGEE. V lost 0 bases to trimming and J lost 6 bases; unmatched junction nucleotides: 12. This CDR3 has 17 amino acids. Written as DNA, the CDR3 is TGTGCCAGCAGCGTAGCTGCTGGGACAGGGTCTGTTCAGACCCAGTACTTC. Protein sequence: CASSVAAGTGSVQTQYF.